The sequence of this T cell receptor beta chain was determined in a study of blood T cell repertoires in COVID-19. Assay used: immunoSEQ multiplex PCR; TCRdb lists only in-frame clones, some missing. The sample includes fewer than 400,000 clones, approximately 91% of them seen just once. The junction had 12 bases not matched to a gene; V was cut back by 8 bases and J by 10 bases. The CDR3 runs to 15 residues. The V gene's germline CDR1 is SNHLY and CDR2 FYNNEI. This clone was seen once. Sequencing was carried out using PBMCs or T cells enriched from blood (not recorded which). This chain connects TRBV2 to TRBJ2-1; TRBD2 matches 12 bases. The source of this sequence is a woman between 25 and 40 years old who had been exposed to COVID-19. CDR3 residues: CASCMSSGGALEQFF. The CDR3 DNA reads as TGTGCCAGCTGCATGTCTAGCGGGGGGGCTTTGGAGCAGTTCTTC.